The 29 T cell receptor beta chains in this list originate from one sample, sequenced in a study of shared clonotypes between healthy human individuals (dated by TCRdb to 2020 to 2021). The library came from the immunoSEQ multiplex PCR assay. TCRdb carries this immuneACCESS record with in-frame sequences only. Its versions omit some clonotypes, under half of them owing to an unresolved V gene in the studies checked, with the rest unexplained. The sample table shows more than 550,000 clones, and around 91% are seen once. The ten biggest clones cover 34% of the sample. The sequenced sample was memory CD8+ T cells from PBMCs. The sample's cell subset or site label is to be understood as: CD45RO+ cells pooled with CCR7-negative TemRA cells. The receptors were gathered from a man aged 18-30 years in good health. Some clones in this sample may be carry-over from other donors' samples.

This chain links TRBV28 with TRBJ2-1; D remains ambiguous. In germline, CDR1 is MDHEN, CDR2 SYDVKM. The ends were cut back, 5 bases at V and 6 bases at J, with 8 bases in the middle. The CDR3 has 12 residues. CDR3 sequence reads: CASSPMPNEQFF. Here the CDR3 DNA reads TGTGCCAGCAGTCCCATGCCCAATGAGCAGTTCTTC.

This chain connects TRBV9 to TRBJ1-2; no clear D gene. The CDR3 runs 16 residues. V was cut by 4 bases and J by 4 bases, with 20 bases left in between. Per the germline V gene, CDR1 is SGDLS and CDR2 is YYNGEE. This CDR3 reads CASSPGLAAFGYGYTF. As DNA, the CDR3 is TGTGCCAGCAGCCCCGGTCTGGCCGCGTTCGGCTATGGCTACACCTTC.

The DNA of the CDR3 is TGTGCCAGCAGCGTAGGTGGAGCGGGAGTGTCCTCCCTTAGCTCCTACAATGAGCAGTTCTTC. It is translated as CASSVGGAGVSSLSSYNEQFF. The rearrangement links TRBV9 to TRBJ2-1; TRBD2 matches 8 bases. Germline V lookup: CDR1 SGDLS, CDR2 YYNGEE. This CDR3 contains 21 residues. V was pared by 0 bases and J by 0 bases, with 17 bases of the junction left unmatched.

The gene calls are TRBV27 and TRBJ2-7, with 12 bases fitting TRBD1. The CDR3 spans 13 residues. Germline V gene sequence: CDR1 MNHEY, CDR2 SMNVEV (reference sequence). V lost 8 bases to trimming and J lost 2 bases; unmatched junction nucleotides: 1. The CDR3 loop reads CASRDRGPYEQYF. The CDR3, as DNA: TGTGCCAGCCGGGACAGGGGGCCCTACGAGCAGTACTTC.

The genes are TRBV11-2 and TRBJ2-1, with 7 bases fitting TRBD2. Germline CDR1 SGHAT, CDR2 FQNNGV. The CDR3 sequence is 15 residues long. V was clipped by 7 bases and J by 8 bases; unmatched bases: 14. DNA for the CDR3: TGTGCCAGCACCCTAACGGGGGGTGGAACCCATGAGCAGTTCTTC. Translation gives CASTLTGGGTHEQFF.

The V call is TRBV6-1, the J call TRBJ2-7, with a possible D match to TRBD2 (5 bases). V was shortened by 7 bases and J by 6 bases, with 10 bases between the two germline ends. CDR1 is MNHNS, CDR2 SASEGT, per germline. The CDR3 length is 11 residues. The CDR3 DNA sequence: TGTGCCAGCACCGAAGGGAGCGAGCAGTACTTC. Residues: CASTEGSEQYF.

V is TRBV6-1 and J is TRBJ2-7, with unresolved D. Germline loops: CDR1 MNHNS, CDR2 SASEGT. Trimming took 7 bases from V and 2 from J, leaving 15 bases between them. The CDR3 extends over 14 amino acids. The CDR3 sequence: CASNLMAAPYEQYF. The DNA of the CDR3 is TGTGCCAGCAACCTCATGGCGGCGCCCTACGAGCAGTACTTC.

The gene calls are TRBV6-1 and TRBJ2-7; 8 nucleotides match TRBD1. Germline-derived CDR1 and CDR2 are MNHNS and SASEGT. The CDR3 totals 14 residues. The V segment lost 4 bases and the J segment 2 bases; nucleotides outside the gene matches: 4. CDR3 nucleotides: TGTGCCAGCAGTGCGAGGACAGGGACCTACGAGCAGTACTTC. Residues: CASSARTGTYEQYF.

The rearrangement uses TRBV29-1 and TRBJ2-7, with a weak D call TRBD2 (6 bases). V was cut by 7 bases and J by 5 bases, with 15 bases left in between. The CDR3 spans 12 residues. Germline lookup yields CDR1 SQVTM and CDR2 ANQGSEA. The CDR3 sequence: CSATRSTDEQYF. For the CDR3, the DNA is TGCAGCGCGACTAGATCAACAGACGAGCAGTACTTC.

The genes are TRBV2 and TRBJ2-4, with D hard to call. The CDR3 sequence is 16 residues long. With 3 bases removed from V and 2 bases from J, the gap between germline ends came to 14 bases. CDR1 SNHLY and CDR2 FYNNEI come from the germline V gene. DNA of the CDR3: TGTGCCAGCAGTGACGTGCCAGCGCCCCCCAAAAACATTCAGTACTTC. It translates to CASSDVPAPPKNIQYF. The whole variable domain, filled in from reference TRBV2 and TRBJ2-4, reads EPEVTQTPSHQVTQMGQEVILRCVPISNHLYFYWYRQILGQKVEFLVSFYNNEISEKSEIFDDQFSVERPDGSNFTLKIRSTKLEDSAMYFCASSDVPAPPKNIQYFGAGTRLSVL.

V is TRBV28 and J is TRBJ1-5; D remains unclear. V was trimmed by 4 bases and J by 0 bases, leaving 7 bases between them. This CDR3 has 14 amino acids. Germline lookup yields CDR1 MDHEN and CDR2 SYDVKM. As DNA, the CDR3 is TGTGCCAGCAGTTGGTACACTAGCAATCAGCCCCAGCATTTT. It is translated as CASSWYTSNQPQHF.

The CDR3 is CASSINPIIANVLTF. In DNA, the CDR3 is TGTGCCAGTAGTATAAACCCGATTATAGCCAACGTCCTGACTTTC. This sequence joins TRBV19 and TRBJ2-6; unclear D gene. Germline V lookup: CDR1 LNHDA, CDR2 SQIVND (reference sequence). The CDR3 contains 15 residues. Trimming removed 2 bases at V and 7 bases at J, with 12 bases between.

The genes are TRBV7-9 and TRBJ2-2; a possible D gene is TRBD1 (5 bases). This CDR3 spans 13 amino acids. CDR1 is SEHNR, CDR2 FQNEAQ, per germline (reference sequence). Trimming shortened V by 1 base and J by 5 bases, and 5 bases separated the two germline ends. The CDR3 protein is CASSLEGTGELFF. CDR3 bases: TGTGCCAGCAGCTTAGAGGGGACCGGGGAGCTGTTTTTT.

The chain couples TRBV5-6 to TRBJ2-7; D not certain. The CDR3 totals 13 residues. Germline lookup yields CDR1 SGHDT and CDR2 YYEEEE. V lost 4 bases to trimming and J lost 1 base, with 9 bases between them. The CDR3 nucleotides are TGTGCCAGCAGCCCAAGTACTTCCTACGAGCAGTACTTC. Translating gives CASSPSTSYEQYF.

The CDR3 region is CASSQAQGFQPQHF. The CDR3 nucleotides are TGCGCCAGCAGCCAGGCTCAGGGCTTTCAGCCCCAGCATTTT. V usage is TRBV4-1 and J usage is TRBJ1-5; maybe TRBD1 (5 bases). The ends were cut back, 3 bases at V and 6 bases at J, with 12 bases in the middle. The CDR3 loop spans 14 amino acids. The germline gives CDR1 MGHRA, CDR2 YSYEKL.

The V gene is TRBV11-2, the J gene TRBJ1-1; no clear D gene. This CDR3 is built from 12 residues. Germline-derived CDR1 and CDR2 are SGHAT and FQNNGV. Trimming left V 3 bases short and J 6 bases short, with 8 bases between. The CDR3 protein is CASSLWGSEAFF. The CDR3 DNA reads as TGTGCCAGCAGCTTGTGGGGATCTGAAGCTTTCTTT.

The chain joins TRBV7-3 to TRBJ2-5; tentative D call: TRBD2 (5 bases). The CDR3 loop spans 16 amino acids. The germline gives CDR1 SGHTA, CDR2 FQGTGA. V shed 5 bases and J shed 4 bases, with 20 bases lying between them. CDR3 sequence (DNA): TGTGCCAGCAGCCCCTTCGCGGCGGGCCCACTAGAGACCCAGTACTTC. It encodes CASSPFAAGPLETQYF.

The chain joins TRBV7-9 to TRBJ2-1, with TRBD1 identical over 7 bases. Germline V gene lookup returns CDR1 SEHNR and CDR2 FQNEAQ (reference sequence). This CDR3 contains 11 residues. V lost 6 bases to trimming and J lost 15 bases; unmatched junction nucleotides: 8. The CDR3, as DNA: TGTGCCAGCAGGACCGACAGGGCCGCGTTCTTC. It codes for CASRTDRAAFF.

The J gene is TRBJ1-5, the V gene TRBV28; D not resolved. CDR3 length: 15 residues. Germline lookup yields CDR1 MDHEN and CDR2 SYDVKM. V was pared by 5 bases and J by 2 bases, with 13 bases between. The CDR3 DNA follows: TGTGCCAGCAGTGTAACAGAATCAGGCAATCAGCCCCAGCATTTT. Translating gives CASSVTESGNQPQHF.

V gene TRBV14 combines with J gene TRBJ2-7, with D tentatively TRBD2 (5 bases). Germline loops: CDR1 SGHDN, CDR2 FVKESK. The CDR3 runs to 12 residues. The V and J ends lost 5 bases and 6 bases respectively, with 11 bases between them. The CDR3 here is CASSRAGREQYF. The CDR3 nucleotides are TGTGCCAGCAGCAGGGCGGGCCGCGAGCAGTACTTC.

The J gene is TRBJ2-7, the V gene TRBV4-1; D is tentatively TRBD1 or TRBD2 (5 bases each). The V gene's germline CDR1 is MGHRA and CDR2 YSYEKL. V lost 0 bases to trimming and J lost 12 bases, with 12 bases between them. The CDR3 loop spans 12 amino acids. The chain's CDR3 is CASSQEGRGWYF. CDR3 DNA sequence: TGCGCCAGCAGCCAAGAGGGCCGGGGCTGGTACTTC.

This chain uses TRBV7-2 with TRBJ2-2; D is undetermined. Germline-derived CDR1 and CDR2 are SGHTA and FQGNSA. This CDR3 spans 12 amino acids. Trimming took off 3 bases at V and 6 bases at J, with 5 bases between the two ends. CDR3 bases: TGTGCCAGCAGCTTCCGTCCCGGGGAGCTGTTTTTT. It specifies CASSFRPGELFF.

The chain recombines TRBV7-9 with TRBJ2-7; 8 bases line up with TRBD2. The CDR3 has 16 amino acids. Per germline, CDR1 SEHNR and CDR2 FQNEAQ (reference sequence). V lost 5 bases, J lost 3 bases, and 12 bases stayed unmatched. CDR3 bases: TGTGCCAGCAGCCACCTACCTACTAGCGGATTCTACGAGCAGTACTTC. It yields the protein CASSHLPTSGFYEQYF.

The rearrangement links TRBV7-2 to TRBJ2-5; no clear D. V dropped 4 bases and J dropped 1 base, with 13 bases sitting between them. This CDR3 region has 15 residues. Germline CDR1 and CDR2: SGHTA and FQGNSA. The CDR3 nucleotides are TGTGCCAGCAGCTCATCTGAGGAACCCCAAGAGACCCAGTACTTC. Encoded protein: CASSSSEEPQETQYF.

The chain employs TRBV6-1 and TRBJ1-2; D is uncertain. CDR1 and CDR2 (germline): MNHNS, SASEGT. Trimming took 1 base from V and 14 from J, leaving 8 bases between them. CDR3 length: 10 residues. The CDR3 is CASSEEGRTF. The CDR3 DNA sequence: TGTGCCAGCAGTGAAGAAGGGAGGACCTTC.

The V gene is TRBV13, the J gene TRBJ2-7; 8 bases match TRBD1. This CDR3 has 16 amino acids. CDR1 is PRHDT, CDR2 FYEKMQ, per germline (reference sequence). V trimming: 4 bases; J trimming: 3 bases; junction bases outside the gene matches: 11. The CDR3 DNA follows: TGTGCCAGCAGCTCCTCCGGGACAGGACTATACTACGAGCAGTACTTC. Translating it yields CASSSSGTGLYYEQYF. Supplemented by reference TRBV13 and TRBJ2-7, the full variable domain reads AAGVIQSPRHLIKEKRETATLKCYPIPRHDTVYWYQQGPGQDPQFLISFYEKMQSDKGSIPDRFSAQQFSDYHSELNMSSLELGDSALYFCASSSSGTGLYYEQYFGPGTRLTVT.

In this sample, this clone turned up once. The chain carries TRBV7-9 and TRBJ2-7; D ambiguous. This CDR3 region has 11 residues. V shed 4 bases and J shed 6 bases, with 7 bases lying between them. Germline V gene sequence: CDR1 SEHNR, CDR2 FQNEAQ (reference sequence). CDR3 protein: CASSSLSEQYF. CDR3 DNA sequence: TGTGCCAGCAGCTCTTTGAGCGAGCAGTACTTC.

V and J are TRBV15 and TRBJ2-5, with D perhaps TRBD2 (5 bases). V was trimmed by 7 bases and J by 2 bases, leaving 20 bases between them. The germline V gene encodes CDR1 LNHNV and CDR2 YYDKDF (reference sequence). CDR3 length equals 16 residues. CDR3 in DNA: TGTGCCACCAAGGGCGTACTCCCTTCGGGACAAGAGACCCAGTACTTC. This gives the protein CATKGVLPSGQETQYF.

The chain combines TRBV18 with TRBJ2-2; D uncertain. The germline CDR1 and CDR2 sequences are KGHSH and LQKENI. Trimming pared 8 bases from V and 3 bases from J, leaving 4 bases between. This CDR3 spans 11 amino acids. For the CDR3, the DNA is TGTGCCAGCGGCCACACCGGGGAGCTGTTTTTT. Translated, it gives CASGHTGELFF.